The 16 T cell receptor beta chains in this list originate from one sample, sequenced in a study of T cells after posttransplantation cyclophosphamide. Clones were read by immunoSEQ multiplex PCR, and TCRdb kept only the in-frame ones, dropping some. The data show tens of thousands of clones, roughly nine tenths seen once. What was sequenced was PBMCs. These receptors all come from a woman aged 45-60 years in good health and a related stem cell transplant donor.

Worth noting for this clone: The junction departs from the called germline gene at one end, perhaps through a read error. V is TRBV7-7 and J is TRBJ2-2, with 12 positions matching TRBD2. The germline V gene has CDR1 SSHAT and CDR2 FNYEAQ (reference sequence). The CDR3 spans 19 residues. CDR3 sequence reads: CASSKRSPGLAGNTGELFF. Written as DNA, the CDR3 is TGTGCTAGCAGCAAACGATCCCCGGGACTAGCGGGGAACACCGGGGAGCTGTTTTTT.

The chain joins TRBV29-1 to TRBJ2-2, with a tentative D call TRBD2 (7 bases). CDR1 is SQVTM, CDR2 ANQGSEA, per germline. V lost 6 bases and J 4 bases, leaving 21 bases between the germline ends. The CDR3 runs 16 residues. CDR3 sequence (DNA): TGCAGCGTCGACGAGGGGCGGGGGCAGGGCACCGGGGAGCTGTTTTTT. This encodes CSVDEGRGQGTGELFF.

This CDR3 reads CASSLGTGTLNQPQHF. CDR3 DNA sequence: TGTGCCAGCAGCTTAGGGACAGGGACTTTAAATCAGCCCCAGCATTTT. The rearrangement links TRBV7-9 to TRBJ1-5; 8 bases are a match to TRBD1. Germline V gene lookup returns CDR1 SEHNR and CDR2 FQNEAQ (reference sequence). CDR3 length equals 16 residues. V was pared by 1 base and J by 4 bases, with 6 bases of the junction left unmatched. Drawing the rest from reference TRBV7-9 and TRBJ1-5, the complete variable domain is DTGVSQNPRHKITKRGQNVTFRCDPISEHNRLYWYRQTLGQGPEFLTYFQNEAQLEKSRLLSDRFSAERPKGSFSTLEIQRTEQGDSAMYLCASSLGTGTLNQPQHFGDGTRLSIL.

The count of this clone is one. This sequence joins TRBV6-5 and TRBJ2-7; D is possibly TRBD1 (5 bases). The CDR3 covers 14 residues. The V end lost 5 bases, the J end lost 1 base, and 12 bases lay between the germline ends. Germline CDR1 MNHEY, CDR2 SVGAGI. Written as DNA, the CDR3 is TGTGCCAGCAGTGACAGACAGAGTTCCTACGAGCAGTACTTC. The encoded protein is CASSDRQSSYEQYF.

The chain carries TRBV4-1 and TRBJ1-4; a weak D match, TRBD1 (6 bases). This CDR3 is built from 16 residues. The germline CDR1 and CDR2 sequences are MGHRA and YSYEKL. Trimming cost V 0 bases and J 8 bases, with 16 bases left between them. CDR3 protein: CASSQEGTGLVEKLFF. CDR3 nucleotides: TGCGCCAGCAGCCAAGAGGGTACAGGGCTAGTGGAAAAACTGTTTTTT.

The J gene is TRBJ1-4, the V gene TRBV21-1. TRBV21-1 is termed a pseudogene. This CDR3 has 17 residues. CDR3 nucleotides: TGTGCCAGCACTCCGGCGGCTCTTACCGAAACTAATGAAAAACTGTTTTTT. This sequence encodes CASTPAALTETNEKLFF.

The chain carries TRBV13 and TRBJ1-2; D remains unclear. This CDR3 is built from 16 residues. The V end was cut by 0 bases, the J end by 8 bases, with 19 bases between. The germline V gene encodes CDR1 PRHDT and CDR2 FYEKMQ (reference sequence). In DNA form, the CDR3 reads TGTGCCAGCAGCTTAGGCCTGGCCAATGACTTGCGGGGCTACACCTTC. Protein: CASSLGLANDLRGYTF.

CDR3 amino acids: CASSVIGETEAFF. CDR3 DNA: TGTGCCAGCAGCGTTATAGGGGAAACTGAAGCTTTCTTT. The V gene is TRBV7-9, the J gene TRBJ1-1; weak D call: TRBD1 (5 bases). Germline loops: CDR1 SEHNR, CDR2 FQNEAQ (reference sequence). The CDR3 contains 13 residues. Trimming took 5 bases from V and 5 from J, leaving 12 bases between them.

This clone appeared a few times. The chain uses TRBV5-1 and TRBJ2-1; 9 nucleotides agree with TRBD2. CDR1 and CDR2 from the germline V gene are SGHRS and YFSETQ. V lost 4 bases to trimming and J lost 4 bases; unmatched junction nucleotides: 6. The CDR3 runs 15 residues. The CDR3 DNA reads as TGCGCCAGCAGCCCCACAGCGGGGGGTTACAATGAGCAGTTCTTC. This codes for CASSPTAGGYNEQFF.

This rearrangement joins TRBV7-3 to TRBJ1-2; TRBD1 might be the D (5 bases). This CDR3 is built from 12 residues. Per germline, CDR1 SGHTA and CDR2 FQGTGA. Deletions cut 8 bases from V and 3 bases from J, with 10 bases between. CDR3: CASGGGDYGYTF. CDR3 DNA sequence: TGTGCCAGCGGCGGAGGGGACTATGGCTACACCTTC.

This chain joins TRBV30 and TRBJ1-4; 7 bases agree with TRBD1. The CDR3 contains 14 residues. The ends lost 3 bases at V and 0 bases at J; junction bases unmatched: 1. Germline V lookup: CDR1 GTSNPN, CDR2 SVGIG (reference sequence). The chain's CDR3 is CAWSTGATNEKLFF. CDR3 nucleotide sequence: TGTGCCTGGAGCACAGGGGCAACTAATGAAAAACTGTTTTTT.

The chain uses TRBV5-1 and TRBJ2-6, with TRBD1 identical over 10 bases. J was trimmed by 0 bases and V by 3 bases; bases with no gene match: 3. CDR1 and CDR2 (germline): SGHRS, YFSETQ. The CDR3 has 17 residues. CDR3: CASSWGQGSSGANVLTF. CDR3 sequence (DNA): TGCGCCAGCAGCTGGGGACAGGGGAGCTCTGGGGCCAACGTCCTGACTTTC.

The chain combines TRBV29-1 with TRBJ1-1; D not certain. CDR3 size: 11 residues. The germline V gene has CDR1 SQVTM and CDR2 ANQGSEA. V was cut by 6 bases and J by 6 bases, with 11 bases left in between. CDR3: CSVYEFPEAFF. CDR3 coding DNA: TGCAGCGTCTACGAGTTCCCTGAAGCTTTCTTT.

The chain uses TRBV19 and TRBJ2-7, with D possibly being TRBD1 (5 bases). Looked up from germline, CDR1 is LNHDA and CDR2 is SQIVND (reference sequence). Trimming pared 5 bases from V and 0 bases from J, leaving 11 bases between. The CDR3 has 14 residues. Here the CDR3 reads CASSPRQSSYEQYF. The CDR3, as DNA: TGTGCCAGTAGTCCTCGACAGTCCTCCTACGAGCAGTACTTC.

The V gene is TRBV11-3, the J gene TRBJ2-1, with TRBD2 identical over 7 bases. Germline V gene sequence: CDR1 SGHNT, CDR2 YENEEA. This CDR3 spans 17 amino acids. Trimming cost V 6 bases and J 8 bases; bases outside gene matches: 19. Written as DNA, the CDR3 is TGTGCCAGCAGTTCGGGGATAGCGGGCCCTATGGTGGATGAGCAGTTCTTC. Translated, it gives CASSSGIAGPMVDEQFF.

This sequence joins TRBV30 and TRBJ1-2; 7 positions agree with TRBD1. Germline V gene sequence: CDR1 GTSNPN, CDR2 SVGIG (reference sequence). The CDR3 is made up of 15 amino acids. V lost 4 bases, J lost 0 bases, and 8 bases stayed unmatched. The CDR3 is CAWKGGGQANYGYTF. The DNA for the CDR3 is TGTGCCTGGAAAGGGGGCGGCCAAGCTAACTATGGCTACACCTTC.